These T cell receptor beta chains were read from a single sample in a study of T cells in Graves' hyperthyroidism and ophthalmopathy. TCRdb re-analysed the multiplex PCR reads in MiXCR, keeping a single row per CDR3 protein. The sample yields hundreds of thousands of distinct CDR3 sequences, roughly 15% seen once. The sequenced sample was blood. The receptors originated from a woman aged 25 to 39 with Graves' hyperthyroidism. Both conserved end residues are part of each CDR3. D genes are given only for firm matches. Clone size is given for some rows only: seen once, a few or many times, or a class if the clone is expanded.

cdr3_aa,cdr3_nt,clone_size,v_call,j_call,d_call
CAWSVSVHEQFF,TGTGCCTGGAGTGTAAGTGTCCATGAGCAGTTCTTC,many,TRBV30,TRBJ2-1,.
CATSDRQSSNQPQHF,TGTGCCACCAGTGATCGACAGAGTAGCAATCAGCCCCAGCATTTT,many,TRBV24-1,TRBJ1-5,.
CASSLSQTVGTEAFF,TGCGCCAGCAGCTTGTCCCAGACAGTCGGCACTGAAGCTTTCTTT,.,TRBV5-1,TRBJ1-1,.
CSASVGRGGSYNEQFF,TGCAGTGCTAGCGTTGGGCGGGGGGGTTCCTACAATGAGCAGTTCTTC,many,TRBV20-1,TRBJ2-1,TRBD2
CASSKNYNEQFF,TGTGCCAGCAGTAAAAACTACAATGAGCAGTTCTTC,few,TRBV6-1,TRBJ2-1,.
CASSLQGPSTGELFF,TGTGCCAGCAGCTTACAGGGACCGTCCACCGGGGAGCTGTTTTTT,many,TRBV7-2,TRBJ2-2,.
CASTMTGSYEQYF,TGCGCCAGCACCATGACAGGCTCCTACGAGCAGTACTTC,few,TRBV5-1,TRBJ2-7,.
CSAREFPPSSGTGMGSNQPQHF,TGCAGTGCTAGAGAATTTCCTCCTTCTTCCGGGACAGGGATGGGTAGCAATCAGCCCCAGCATTTT,few,TRBV20-1,TRBJ1-5,TRBD1
CASRPAVASYNSPLHF,TGTGCCAGCAGACCCGCAGTCGCCTCCTATAATTCACCCCTCCACTTT,.,TRBV6-1,TRBJ1-6,.
CASSLDRTSGSPTDTQYF,TGTGCCAGCAGCTTAGATCGGACTAGCGGAAGCCCAACAGATACGCAGTATTTT,many,TRBV13,TRBJ2-3,TRBD2
CASSGQFGKLFF,TGTGCCAGCAGTGGGCAGTTTGGAAAACTGTTTTTT,many,TRBV6-1,TRBJ1-4,.
CASRKGLAGGPPPLYNEQFF,TGTGCCAGCAGGAAGGGACTAGCGGGAGGGCCCCCCCCCCTATACAATGAGCAGTTCTTC,.,TRBV13,TRBJ2-1,TRBD2
CASSLRGGGETQYF,TGTGCCAGCAGTTTAAGGGGAGGGGGTGAGACCCAGTACTTC,many,TRBV28,TRBJ2-5,.
CASSPGGRTGNTIYF,TGTGCCAGCAGCCCGGGGGGCCGGACTGGAAACACCATATATTTT,.,TRBV9,TRBJ1-3,.
CASSLPGGGETQYF,TGTGCCAGCAGTCTTCCCGGGGGAGGCGAGACCCAGTACTTC,many,TRBV28,TRBJ2-5,.
CSAINRVNTEAFF,TGCAGTGCTATTAACAGAGTGAACACTGAAGCTTTCTTT,many,TRBV20-1,TRBJ1-1,.
CAISRDRDNEQFF,TGTGCCATCAGTCGGGACCGAGACAATGAGCAGTTCTTC,few,TRBV10-3,TRBJ2-1,.
CSARSRSNEKLFF,TGCAGTGCTAGATCAAGGAGTAATGAAAAACTGTTTTTT,few,TRBV20-1,TRBJ1-4,.
CASSSAHEQYF,TGTGCCAGCAGTTCTGCCCACGAGCAGTACTTC,.,TRBV12-3/TRBV12-4,TRBJ2-7,.
CASRSATSMPEAFF,TGTGCCAGCAGATCCGCGACAAGTATGCCTGAAGCTTTCTTT,.,TRBV27,TRBJ1-1,.
CASRSGLALVETQYF,TGTGCCAGCAGATCGGGACTAGCTCTCGTGGAGACCCAGTACTTC,many,TRBV6-1,TRBJ2-5,TRBD2
CASSFTLGEQYF,TGTGCCAGCAGCTTCACCCTCGGTGAGCAGTACTTC,.,TRBV7-9,TRBJ2-7,.
CASSWEGLPPYGYTF,TGCGCCAGCAGCTGGGAGGGACTCCCGCCTTATGGCTACACCTTC,.,TRBV5-1,TRBJ1-2,.
CASSIVESTDTQYF,TGTGCCAGTAGTATAGTCGAGTCCACAGATACGCAGTATTTT,few,TRBV19,TRBJ2-3,.
CASSFGTALNTEAFF,TGTGCCAGCAGTTTTGGGACAGCCCTGAACACTGAAGCTTTCTTT,many,TRBV12-3/TRBV12-4,TRBJ1-1,TRBD1
CASSDVRQGNYGYTF,TGTGCCAGCAGCGATGTTAGACAGGGAAACTATGGCTACACCTTC,few,TRBV7-9,TRBJ1-2,TRBD1
CASSSPPGQMNYGYTF,TGTGCCAGCAGTTCCCCTCCGGGACAGATGAACTATGGCTACACCTTC,many,TRBV28,TRBJ1-2,TRBD1
CASSPGSVERENEQFF,TGTGCCAGCAGCCCGGGATCTGTGGAGCGGGAAAATGAGCAGTTCTTC,many,TRBV28,TRBJ2-1,TRBD2
CSVAETGRGNYGYTF,TGCAGCGTTGCGGAGACAGGGAGGGGTAACTATGGCTACACCTTC,few,TRBV29-1,TRBJ1-2,TRBD1
CASSSGTSGGGTYNEQFF,TGTGCCAGCAGCTCCGGGACTAGCGGGGGAGGAACCTACAATGAGCAGTTCTTC,many,TRBV7-9,TRBJ2-1,TRBD2
CASSPPSDRLPNQPQHF,TGTGCCAGCAGCCCCCCCTCTGACAGGTTACCAAATCAGCCCCAGCATTTT,few,TRBV28,TRBJ1-5,.
CASSPPTGLDEKLFF,TGTGCCAGCTCACCACCGACAGGATTGGATGAAAAACTGTTTTTT,.,TRBV18,TRBJ1-4,.
CASSLTRGRSYEQYF,TGTGCCAGCAGTTTAACCAGGGGGAGGTCCTACGAGCAGTACTTC,.,TRBV27,TRBJ2-7,.
CATKRTYEQYF,TGTGCCACCAAGCGGACCTACGAGCAGTACTTC,many,TRBV28,TRBJ2-7,.
CASSYHLDEQFF,TGTGCCAGCAGTTACCACCTAGATGAGCAGTTCTTC,few,TRBV6-2/TRBV6-3,TRBJ2-1,.
CASEILQGYEQYF,TGTGCCAGCGAGATCCTTCAGGGCTACGAGCAGTACTTC,few,TRBV7-9,TRBJ2-7,.
CASSKGASYNEQFF,TGTGCCAGTAGTAAAGGGGCCTCCTACAATGAGCAGTTCTTC,few,TRBV19,TRBJ2-1,.
CASSDPGRTGELFF,TGCGCCAGCAGCGATCCGGGCCGCACCGGGGAGCTGTTTTTT,.,TRBV5-1,TRBJ2-2,.
CASSLGGGGDTQYF,TGTGCCAGCAGCTTAGGGGGAGGAGGAGATACGCAGTATTTT,many,TRBV7-3,TRBJ2-3,.
CASSVLSGSTDTQYF,TGTGCCAGCAGCGTATTAAGCGGGAGCACAGATACGCAGTATTTT,.,TRBV9,TRBJ2-3,.
CASSPEFLYNEQFF,TGTGCCAGCTCACCAGAGTTCCTCTACAATGAGCAGTTCTTC,many,TRBV18,TRBJ2-1,.
CASSPFRQGDRNTEAFF,TGTGCCAGCTCACCGTTCAGACAGGGGGATAGGAACACTGAAGCTTTCTTT,few,TRBV18,TRBJ1-1,TRBD1
CASMGVAGVETQYF,TGTGCCAGCATGGGGGTAGCGGGAGTCGAGACCCAGTACTTC,.,TRBV2,TRBJ2-5,TRBD2
CAISESANTEAFF,TGTGCCATCAGTGAGTCTGCGAACACTGAAGCTTTCTTT,few,TRBV10-3,TRBJ1-1,.
CSVAGVSSYEQYF,TGCAGCGTTGCTGGGGTCTCCTCCTACGAGCAGTACTTC,many,TRBV29-1,TRBJ2-7,.
CASSEALGAKDEQFF,TGTGCCAGCAGTGAAGCGCTTGGGGCCAAGGATGAGCAGTTCTTC,.,TRBV2,TRBJ2-1,.
CASSQDPASPYEQYF,TGTGCCAGCAGCCAAGATCCAGCCTCTCCCTACGAGCAGTACTTC,.,TRBV4-2,TRBJ2-7,.
CASSLEGDTIYF,TGCGCCAGCAGCTTGGAGGGGGACACCATATATTTT,.,TRBV5-1,TRBJ1-3,.
CASSLVGSGILDTQYF,TGCGCCAGCAGCTTGGTCGGTAGCGGGATTTTGGATACGCAGTATTTT,few,TRBV5-1,TRBJ2-3,TRBD2
CASSNPLRQGVETQYF,TGTGCCAGTAGCAACCCTCTTAGACAGGGGGTGGAGACCCAGTACTTC,few,TRBV19,TRBJ2-5,TRBD1
CASSWSSSAIYF,TGTGCCAGTAGTTGGAGCAGTTCCGCCATATATTTT,.,TRBV19,TRBJ1-3,.
CAWSVKDRDTDTQYF,TGTGCCTGGAGTGTAAAGGACAGAGACACAGATACGCAGTATTTT,few,TRBV30,TRBJ2-3,.
CASSPLRDSYNEQFF,TGTGCCAGCTCACCATTAAGGGACTCCTACAATGAGCAGTTCTTC,many,TRBV18,TRBJ2-1,.
CASSIVVGGTGELFF,TGTGCCAGTAGTATCGTCGTTGGGGGCACCGGGGAGCTGTTTTTT,.,TRBV19,TRBJ2-2,.
CASSRARSGRAEDTQYF,TGTGCCAGCAGCCGGGCGAGGAGCGGGAGGGCCGAAGATACGCAGTATTTT,.,TRBV12-3/TRBV12-4,TRBJ2-3,TRBD2
CAISFGGAGTDTQYF,TGTGCCATCAGTTTTGGGGGAGCTGGGACAGATACGCAGTATTTT,few,TRBV10-3,TRBJ2-3,.
CAASDHPGQYNEQFF,TGTGCCGCCAGTGATCATCCGGGACAGTACAATGAGCAGTTCTTC,few,TRBV24-1,TRBJ2-1,TRBD1
CASRDLAGVTGELFF,TGTGCCAGCAGGGACCTAGCGGGAGTAACCGGGGAGCTGTTTTTT,few,TRBV6-1,TRBJ2-2,TRBD2
CSATEGQLYEQYF,TGCAGTGCTACGGAAGGCCAGCTCTACGAGCAGTACTTC,.,TRBV20-1,TRBJ2-7,.